This TCR beta chain was documented in a study of CD8 T cells in Susac syndrome. Random hexamers primed reverse transcription of about 0.45 to 1 ug RNA. TCRdb redid the calling of the immunoSEQ multiplex PCR reads with MiXCR, one entry per CDR3 protein. The sample holds fewer than 80,000 distinct CDR3 sequences, around 95% seen once. TEMRA cells were FACS-enriched, unlike CD8+ and CD4+ T cells, which were negatively isolated. The sequenced material came from CD8+ T cells from PBMCs. This receptor was taken from a human donor with multiple sclerosis.

Here the CDR3 reads CSASTGEDYGYTF. In nucleotides, the CDR3 is TGCAGTGCTTCCACAGGGGAAGACTATGGCTACACCTTC. This rearrangement joins TRBV20-1 to TRBJ1-2, with 7 bases lining up with TRBD1. With V trimmed by 5 bases and J by 3 bases, 6 bases remained unmatched. Germline V gene lookup returns CDR1 DFQATT and CDR2 SNEGSKA (reference sequence). This CDR3 spans 13 amino acids.